The 24 T cell receptor beta chains presented below share a single source sample, sequenced in a study of regulatory T cells in long-lasting Graves disease. To make TCR beta libraries, researchers used iRepertoire HTBI primers and Arm-PCR of CDR3 regions. TCRdb re-called the multiplex PCR reads through MiXCR, storing one row per CDR3 protein. Of about 500,000 distinct CDR3 sequences in the sample, 12% were seen once. Time point specified: newly diagnosed GD, antithyroid drugs for less than 3 months. The authors made the TCR library using RNA they extracted from PBMCs. This same sample was also taken into another study, of T cells in Graves' hyperthyroidism and ophthalmopathy.

The starting material was peripheral blood mononuclear cells (PBMCs), obtained at new diagnosis, from a patient treated with antithyroid drugs. These TCRs come from a woman in her thirties with Graves disease.

Many counts were recorded for this clonotype. This chain connects TRBV6-2 or TRBV6-3 to TRBJ1-1; no definite D call. This CDR3 has 12 amino acids. CDR1 is MNHEY, CDR2 SVGEGT, per germline. Trimming pared 2 bases from V and 3 bases from J, leaving 4 bases between. CDR3 protein: CASSYMDTEAFF. CDR3 sequence (DNA): TGTGCCAGCAGTTACATGGACACTGAAGCTTTCTTT.

This clonotype was counted many times. CDR3 coding DNA: TGTGCCAGCAGCGGGAGATGGGACTACGAGCAGTACTTC. Amino acid sequence: CASSGRWDYEQYF. The rearrangement uses TRBV7-9 and TRBJ2-7; maybe TRBD2 (5 bases). The CDR3 consists of 13 residues. The germline V and J ends were trimmed by 5 bases and 3 bases, with 11 bases remaining between them. CDR1 is SEHNR, CDR2 FQNEAQ, per germline (reference sequence).

This clonotype occurred many times. The V and J genes are TRBV19 and TRBJ1-2; 9 positions match TRBD1. CDR1 and CDR2 (germline): LNHDA, SQIVND (reference sequence). Trimming at V came to 1 base and at J to 4 bases, leaving 4 bases not matched to a gene. This CDR3 is 15 amino acids long. The CDR3 region is CASSIGTGAAYGYTF. CDR3 coding DNA: TGTGCCAGTAGTATAGGGACAGGGGCAGCCTATGGCTACACCTTC.

This clonotype occurred a few times. An end of the junction does not agree with germline; a read error may underlie this. The chain carries TRBV27 and TRBJ1-6; D gene unclear. This CDR3 region has 15 residues. CDR1 is MNHEY and CDR2 is SMNVEV in the germline V gene (reference sequence). CDR3 in DNA: TGTGCCAGCAGTGCCGGAAGCTCCTATGATTCACCCCTCCACTTT. Translated: CASSAGSSYDSPLHF.

This clonotype has just a few counts. The genes are TRBV2 and TRBJ1-5; weak D call: TRBD1 (5 bases). V was clipped by 3 bases and J by 7 bases, with 16 bases between them. Germline CDR1 and CDR2: SNHLY and FYNNEI. The CDR3 has 15 residues. This CDR3 is CASSDLSGAGQPQHF. As DNA, the CDR3 is TGTGCCAGCAGTGATTTATCCGGGGCCGGCCAGCCCCAGCATTTT.

This clonotype was counted many times. The chain couples TRBV7-3 to TRBJ2-3; TRBD1 matches 12 bases. Per germline, CDR1 SGHTA and CDR2 FQGTGA. J lost 7 bases, V lost 7 bases, and 6 bases had no gene match. The CDR3 loop spans 14 amino acids. CDR3 coding DNA: TGTGCCAGCAACTCCGGGACAGGGGGCTATACGCAGTATTTT. This codes for CASNSGTGGYTQYF.

This clonotype was detected many times. The genes are TRBV2 and TRBJ2-5; D gene ambiguous. V gave up 5 bases and J gave up 4 bases, with 17 bases separating them. The CDR3 spans 15 residues. Germline CDR1 is SNHLY and CDR2 is FYNNEI. This CDR3 is CASSSSSLTLETQYF. In DNA, the CDR3 is TGTGCCAGCAGTTCTTCCTCGCTGACCCTAGAGACCCAGTACTTC. The full variable domain, in which reference TRBV2 and TRBJ2-5 provide the parts outside the CDR3, is EPEVTQTPSHQVTQMGQEVILRCVPISNHLYFYWYRQILGQKVEFLVSFYNNEISEKSEIFDDQFSVERPDGSNFTLKIRSTKLEDSAMYFCASSSSSLTLETQYFGPGTRLLVL.

This clonotype was seen a few times. The rearrangement uses TRBV6-1 and TRBJ2-4, with TRBD1 matching over 7 bases. In germline, CDR1 is MNHNS, CDR2 SASEGT. The CDR3 is 14 amino acids. Unmatched junction bases numbered 5, after V lost 8 bases and J lost 1 base. The CDR3 loop reads CASYLRGAKNIQYF. The DNA of the CDR3 is TGTGCCAGCTACCTCAGGGGGGCCAAAAACATTCAGTACTTC.

At least ten counts were recorded for this clonotype. The gene calls are TRBV5-1 and TRBJ2-3; TRBD1 matches 10 bases. This CDR3 comprises 17 residues. Germline assignment: CDR1 SGHRS and CDR2 YFSETQ. Trimming removed 3 bases from V and 2 bases from J; junction bases left unmatched: 9. CDR3 nucleotide sequence: TGCGCCAGCAGCTCTCCCCCGGGACAGGGGTTCACAGATACGCAGTATTTT. It codes for CASSSPPGQGFTDTQYF.

V and J are TRBV18 and TRBJ2-7; D possibly matches TRBD1 or TRBD2 (5 bases each). The CDR3 consists of 15 residues. V gave up 4 bases and J gave up 0 bases, with 13 bases separating them. Germline V CDR1 and CDR2: KGHSH, LQKENI. The CDR3 is CASSQGTGRSYEQYF. The CDR3 coding sequence is TGTGCCAGCTCACAGGGAACGGGACGCTCCTACGAGCAGTACTTC.

This clonotype was counted ten times or more. V and J are TRBV3-1 and TRBJ2-4, with D possibly being TRBD1 or TRBD2 (6 bases each). V lost 6 bases and J lost 3, with 15 bases in between. CDR1 is LGHDT, CDR2 YNNKEL, per germline (reference sequence). The CDR3 is 15 amino acids. This chain's CDR3 is CASRSRGERKNIQYF. CDR3 DNA sequence: TGTGCCAGCAGGTCAAGGGGGGAACGCAAAAACATTCAGTACTTC. Together with reference TRBV3-1 and TRBJ2-4, the CDR3 gives the full variable domain: DTAVSQTPKYLVTQMGNDKSIKCEQNLGHDTMYWYKQDSKKFLKIMFSYNNKELIINETVPNRFSPKSPDKAHLNLHINSLELGDSAVYFCASRSRGERKNIQYFGAGTRLSVL.

This clonotype was observed many times. The CDR3 region has the DNA TGTGCCAGCAGCCAACCAGCGGGATCCTACAATGAGCAGTTCTTC. Translating it yields CASSQPAGSYNEQFF. V usage is TRBV14 and J usage is TRBJ2-1, with TRBD2 identical over 7 bases. V gave up 2 bases and J gave up 1 base; unmatched junction bases: 2. The germline V gene has CDR1 SGHDN and CDR2 FVKESK. The CDR3 covers 15 residues. The whole variable domain, filled in from reference TRBV14 and TRBJ2-1, reads EAGVTQFPSHSVIEKGQTVTLRCDPISGHDNLYWYRRVMGKEIKFLLHFVKESKQDESGMPNNRFLAERTGGTYSTLKVQPAELEDSGVYFCASSQPAGSYNEQFFGPGTRLTVL.

This clonotype was picked up a small number of times. The chain employs TRBV5-1 and TRBJ2-1; 7 bases fit TRBD2. Germline V gives CDR1 SGHRS, CDR2 YFSETQ. The J segment lost 6 bases and the V segment lost 0 bases, leaving 6 bases of the junction unmatched. The CDR3 has 15 residues. In DNA, the CDR3 is TGCGCCAGCAGCTTGGCCGGGAGGACGACCAATGAGCAGTTCTTC. Its translation is CASSLAGRTTNEQFF.

In its sample, this clonotype was seen a few times. This chain links TRBV19 with TRBJ2-7; a possible D gene is TRBD1 (5 bases). The CDR3 is 16 amino acids. Trimming took 5 bases from V and 4 from J, leaving 21 bases between them. Germline CDR1 is LNHDA and CDR2 is SQIVND (reference sequence). The CDR3 DNA reads as TGTGCCAGTAGTTCACGCAGGCAGGGTAATCCTTACGAGCAGTACTTC. It specifies CASSSRRQGNPYEQYF.

The rearrangement uses TRBV6-5 and TRBJ2-1; TRBD2 matches at 16 bases. Per germline, CDR1 MNHEY and CDR2 SVGAGI. V shed 1 base, J shed 1 base, and the junction held 10 bases outside the gene matches. This CDR3 has 21 amino acids. CDR3 bases: TGTGCCAGCAGTTACTGGGGGACTAGCGGGAGGGCCAGGACATCCTACAATGAGCAGTTCTTC. Encoded protein: CASSYWGTSGRARTSYNEQFF.

Comments on this clonotype: Just one base apart from a much larger clone, this may be a read error. The chain employs TRBV7-3 and TRBJ2-3; no clear D. CDR3 length: 15 residues. CDR1 is SGHTA and CDR2 is FQGTGA in the germline V gene. DNA for the CDR3: TGTGCCAGCAGCCAATTACACGGCGGCACAGATACGCAGTGTTTT. It yields the protein CASSQLHGGTDTQCF.

This clonotype was observed at least ten times. This chain links TRBV3-1 with TRBJ2-7; D gene uncertain. Per the germline V gene, CDR1 is LGHDT and CDR2 is YNNKEL (reference sequence). Trimming cost V 0 bases and J 3 bases, with 9 bases left between them. The CDR3 extends over 14 amino acids. The CDR3: CASSQDMAHYEQYF. As DNA, the CDR3 is TGTGCCAGCAGCCAAGATATGGCCCACTACGAGCAGTACTTC.

This clonotype was seen a few times. The gene calls are TRBV5-1 and TRBJ2-1, with D maybe TRBD2 (6 bases). The CDR3 covers 15 residues. V shed 5 bases and J shed 5 bases, with 17 bases lying between them. CDR1 SGHRS and CDR2 YFSETQ come from the germline V gene. The CDR3 coding sequence is TGCGCCAGCAGTCCGAGCGGGCTAACCCACAATGAGCAGTTCTTC. It codes for CASSPSGLTHNEQFF.

This clonotype has ten or more counts. The rearrangement links TRBV6-2 or TRBV6-3 to TRBJ1-5; the D gene is possibly TRBD1 (6 bases). V was shortened by 0 bases and J by 3 bases, with 12 bases between the two germline ends. Germline V gives CDR1 MNHEY, CDR2 SVGEGT. This CDR3 comprises 16 residues. In DNA, the CDR3 is TGTGCCAGCAGTTACTCGAGACAGGAAATCAATCAGCCCCAGCATTTT. This sequence encodes CASSYSRQEINQPQHF.

This clonotype has ten or more counts. This chain uses TRBV20-1 with TRBJ2-1; 10 bases are shared with TRBD2. Germline V CDR1 and CDR2: DFQATT, SNEGSKA (reference sequence). The length of the CDR3 is 15 residues. Trimming removed 4 bases from V and 2 bases from J; junction bases left unmatched: 5. This CDR3 is CSANTGTSAYNEQFF. CDR3 DNA sequence: TGCAGTGCTAACACCGGGACTAGCGCCTACAATGAGCAGTTCTTC.

This clonotype was found many times. This sequence joins TRBV10-3 and TRBJ2-5, with D perhaps matching TRBD2 (5 bases). Trimming left V 3 bases short and J 7 bases short, with 12 bases between. From germline, CDR1 is ENHRY and CDR2 SYGVKD. This CDR3 has 13 amino acids. CDR3 nucleotide sequence: TGTGCCATCAGTGAAGTGAAAGAGGGGACCCAGTACTTC. Encoded protein: CAISEVKEGTQYF.

In this sample, this clonotype turned up many times. The V call is TRBV6-2 or TRBV6-3, the J call TRBJ2-1, with D maybe TRBD2 (6 bases). This CDR3 spans 13 amino acids. V was clipped by 7 bases and J by 7 bases, with 14 bases between them. CDR1 is MNHEY, CDR2 SVGEGT, per germline. CDR3 sequence (DNA): TGTGCCAGCATCCGGGACTGGGGGAATGAGCAGTTCTTC. Translated: CASIRDWGNEQFF.

This clonotype was recorded many times. V is TRBV24-1 and J is TRBJ2-7, with D perhaps TRBD2 (6 bases). The V gene lost 3 bases and the J gene lost 2 bases, with 10 bases spanning the gap. The CDR3 is 14 residues long. The germline CDR1 and CDR2 sequences are KGHDR and SFDVKD. This CDR3 is CATSDRGTTYEQYF. The CDR3 DNA reads as TGTGCCACCAGTGATCGGGGGACGACCTACGAGCAGTACTTC.

This clonotype was observed at least ten times. V and J are TRBV7-2 and TRBJ2-7; D remains ambiguous. The germline gives CDR1 SGHTA, CDR2 FQGNSA. The ends were cut back, 5 bases at V and 3 bases at J, with 17 bases in the middle. This CDR3 has 15 residues. Here the CDR3 DNA reads TGTGCCAGCAGCCTGGTAATTAATTTTTACTACGAGCAGTACTTC. Encoded protein: CASSLVINFYYEQYF.